This is a list of T cell receptor beta chains from one sample in a study of blood T cell repertoires in COVID-19. Using immunoSEQ multiplex PCR, the repertoire was profiled, and TCRdb retains in-frame clones only, with some absent. This sample has about 330,000 clones, with approximately 89% found just once. Material: PBMCs or T cells enriched from blood (not recorded which). The receptors were sampled from a man aged 25-40 years who had recovered from COVID-19. CDR3s include the opening cysteine and the closing phenylalanine or tryptophan. Fields, in order: clone size, V gene, J gene, D gene, CDR3 DNA, CDR3 protein. D genes are given only for firm matches. Only some rows state a clone size, as once, few, many or a class for expanded clones.

NA	TRBV18	TRBJ2-3	NA	TGTGCCAGCTCACCCGGCGCGGCGGCAGATACGCAGTATTTT	CASSPGAAADTQYF
NA	TRBV2	TRBJ1-5	NA	TGTGCCAGCACTCAAAACCGGGTCCAAAATCAGCCCCAGCATTTT	CASTQNRVQNQPQHF
NA	TRBV23-1	TRBJ2-2	NA	TGCGCCAGCAGTCACCCCCCCGAGGCCGGGGAGCTGTTTTTT	CASSHPPEAGELFF
NA	TRBV9	TRBJ1-2	TRBD1	TGTGCCAGCAGCGTCACGACAGGGGATGGCTACACCTTC	CASSVTTGDGYTF
NA	TRBV3-1/TRBV3-2	TRBJ1-3	TRBD1	TGTGCCAGCAGCCCCCCGATGGGACAGGGGCCCTCTGGAAACACCATATATTTT	CASSPPMGQGPSGNTIYF
NA	TRBV6-5	TRBJ1-4	NA	TGTGCCAGCACGTGGGGGCAGGATGAAAAACTGTTTTTT	CASTWGQDEKLFF
NA	TRBV24-1	TRBJ2-3	NA	TGTGCCACCAGTGATGGAGGGAACACAGATACGCAGTATTTT	CATSDGGNTDTQYF
few	TRBV3-1/TRBV3-2	TRBJ2-5	NA	TGTGCCAGCAGCCATGGACAGCTCCAAGAGACCCAGTACTTC	CASSHGQLQETQYF
NA	TRBV4-1	TRBJ2-3	TRBD2	TGCGCCAGCCGGGGGGGGACATCTGGCACAGATACGCAGTATTTT	CASRGGTSGTDTQYF
NA	TRBV5-6	TRBJ1-2	TRBD1	TGTGCCAGCAGCTTGGCCACGGGACAGCATTATGGCTACACCTTC	CASSLATGQHYGYTF
NA	TRBV29-1	TRBJ2-7	NA	TGCAGCGTTGAAGATCCGGAGGCAGGGGCCTACGAGCAGTACTTC	CSVEDPEAGAYEQYF
NA	TRBV7-8	TRBJ2-7	TRBD2	TGTGCCAGCAGCCCCGGACTAGAACGCTACGAGCAGTACTTC	CASSPGLERYEQYF
NA	TRBV30	TRBJ1-2	NA	TGTGCCTGGAGAAGAGAAAGTTGGAGACCCTATGGCTACACCTTC	CAWRRESWRPYGYTF
NA	TRBV4-1	TRBJ2-7	NA	TGCGCCAGCAGCCAAGGAGAACGTTTCTACGAGCAGTACTTC	CASSQGERFYEQYF
NA	TRBV15	TRBJ2-1	TRBD2	TGTGCCACCAGCAGTTGGACTAGCGGGGGGGCGGATGAGCAGTTCTTC	CATSSWTSGGADEQFF
NA	TRBV5-1	TRBJ1-6	NA	TGCGCCAGCAGCTCGAGTACGGCACCCCTCCACTTT	CASSSSTAPLHF
NA	TRBV27	TRBJ1-1	NA	TGTGCCAGCAGTTTGGGGGGGCAGGGCACTGAAGCTTTCTTT	CASSLGGQGTEAFF
NA	TRBV29-1	TRBJ1-1	TRBD1	TGCAGCGTTGATACAGGGGGCGACACTGAAGCTTTCTTT	CSVDTGGDTEAFF
NA	TRBV7-9	TRBJ1-5	NA	TGTGCCAGCAGCTTAGCCGGGGGTTCTAATCAGCCCCAGCATTTT	CASSLAGGSNQPQHF
NA	TRBV5-1	TRBJ1-4	TRBD1	TGCGCCAGCAGCTTGGCGGTATCCAGGGGGCAAGAAAAACTGTTTTTT	CASSLAVSRGQEKLFF
NA	TRBV28	TRBJ1-4	TRBD1	TGTGCCAGCAGTTCCCGACAGGGTCAGGAAAAACTGTTTTTT	CASSSRQGQEKLFF
NA	TRBV6-5	TRBJ2-7	NA	TGTGCCAGCAGTACCCAGGTATCCGCCTACGAGCAGTACTTC	CASSTQVSAYEQYF
few	TRBV9	TRBJ1-4	NA	TGTGCCAGCAGCGTACGTGGACAGTGGGGTGAAAAACTGTTTTTT	CASSVRGQWGEKLFF
NA	TRBV10-1	TRBJ2-5	NA	TGCGCCAGCAGTGAGTCGACTTGGGAAGAGACCCAGTACTTC	CASSESTWEETQYF
NA	TRBV5-1	TRBJ1-4	NA	TGCGCCAGCAGTAGCCAGGGTTCCGAGAATGAAAAACTGTTTTTT	CASSSQGSENEKLFF
few	TRBV5-1	TRBJ1-1	TRBD1	TGCGCCAGCAGCTCCCGGGACAGGGGAGGGACTGAAGCTTTCTTT	CASSSRDRGGTEAFF
NA	TRBV6-5	TRBJ2-7	TRBD1	TGTGCCAGCAGTACCTCCGGGACAGTGACCTACGAGCAGTACTTC	CASSTSGTVTYEQYF
NA	TRBV18	TRBJ1-4	NA	TGTGCCAGCTCACCAACCACAGCTACAGGGATTGAAGAACTGTTTTTT	CASSPTTATGIEELFF
many	TRBV19	TRBJ1-2	NA	TGTGCCAGTAGTATAGTAGGGGAAGAGTGGGGCTACACCTTC	CASSIVGEEWGYTF
NA	TRBV7-6	TRBJ2-4	TRBD1	TGTGCCAGCAGCTTAGGGGCCGGGACAGGGTTAAACCTTCAGTACTTC	CASSLGAGTGLNLQYF
NA	TRBV2	TRBJ2-5	TRBD2	TGTGCCAGCAGTGGGACTAGCGGGGGGCAAGAGACCCAGTACTTC	CASSGTSGGQETQYF
NA	TRBV12-3/TRBV12-4	TRBJ2-5	NA	TGTGCCAGCAGTTTTATCCAAGAGACCCAGTACTTC	CASSFIQETQYF
few	TRBV13	TRBJ2-1	NA	TGTGCCAGCACGGAGGGGTACAATGAGCAGTTCTTC	CASTEGYNEQFF
NA	TRBV28	TRBJ2-3	TRBD2	TGTGCCAGCAGCCCAGGGACTAGCGGGGCTCGTAGCACAGATACGCAGTATTTT	CASSPGTSGARSTDTQYF
NA	TRBV2	TRBJ2-3	NA	TGTGCCAGCAGTTCAATGGCTAGCCCAGATACGCAGTATTTT	CASSSMASPDTQYF
NA	TRBV6-2/TRBV6-3	TRBJ2-1	NA	TGTGCCAGCAGTTCTAGCGCGGGCTACAATGAGCAGTTCTTC	CASSSSAGYNEQFF
NA	TRBV9	TRBJ1-3	NA	TGTGCCAGCAGCGTAGAGTTCGGCGGCAACACCATATATTTT	CASSVEFGGNTIYF
few	TRBV15	TRBJ2-3	NA	TGTGCCACCTGCAGAGAAACAAGCACAGATACGCAGTATTTT	CATCRETSTDTQYF
NA	TRBV5-4	TRBJ2-1	TRBD2	TGTGCCAGCAGTTTAGCGGGGGGGAACAATGAGCAGTTCTTC	CASSLAGGNNEQFF
once	TRBV5-5	TRBJ2-5	TRBD1	TGTGCCAGCAGGAAAAACCGGCCGGGACAGGGATACGAGACCCAGTACTTC	CASRKNRPGQGYETQYF
NA	TRBV30	TRBJ1-2	NA	TGTGCCTGGAGCATAGCAGGGATTGGGAATGGCTACACCTTC	CAWSIAGIGNGYTF
NA	TRBV28	TRBJ2-1	TRBD2	TGTGCCAGCAGTTTGTCGCTAGCGGGGGGGCGTGAGAACAATGAGCAGTTCTTC	CASSLSLAGGRENNEQFF
NA	TRBV5-4	TRBJ2-5	TRBD2	TGTGCCAGCAGCTTGGAAAGCGGGGGAGCCCGACGACAAGAGACCCAGTACTTC	CASSLESGGARRQETQYF
NA	TRBV2	TRBJ2-7	NA	TGTGCCAGCAGTGAAATCGGTATACTTGCCTACGAGCAGTACTTC	CASSEIGILAYEQYF
NA	TRBV24-1	TRBJ1-2	NA	TGTGCCACCAGTGAGGGGGGACGGTATGGCTACACCTTC	CATSEGGRYGYTF
NA	TRBV5-1	TRBJ2-7	NA	TGCGCCAGCAGCCAGAACTACGAGCAGTACTTC	CASSQNYEQYF
NA	TRBV13	TRBJ2-7	TRBD2	TGTGCCAGCAGCTCTGGGACTAGCGGGGGGGCGAGCTCCTACGAGCAGTACTTC	CASSSGTSGGASSYEQYF
NA	TRBV18	TRBJ2-1	NA	TGTGCCAGCTCACCACCATTGGCAGTCTACAATGAGCAGTTCTTC	CASSPPLAVYNEQFF
NA	TRBV27	TRBJ2-7	TRBD2	TGTGTTATTGGGACTACACCGTACGAGCAGTACTTC	CVIGTTPYEQYF
NA	TRBV18	TRBJ1-6	NA	TGTGCCAGCTCACCAACGACGGAGAAAAATTCACCCCTCCACTTT	CASSPTTEKNSPLHF
NA	TRBV2	TRBJ2-7	NA	TGTGCCAGCAGTGAGAGGACACAGAGCTCCTACGAGCAGTACTTC	CASSERTQSSYEQYF
NA	TRBV19	TRBJ1-1	TRBD1	TGTGCCAGTAGTATTGGGTACAGGGGCACTGAAGCTTTCTTT	CASSIGYRGTEAFF
NA	TRBV15	TRBJ1-5	TRBD1	TGTGCCACCAGCAGACCGACAGGGGTTCAGCCCCAGCATTTT	CATSRPTGVQPQHF